The clone carrying this T cell receptor beta chain was recorded at least ten times. Antigen specificity is unknown. The data belong to a study of T-cell reconstitution after alpha-beta-depleted transplantation in children. Study observations and caveats: After one year, T-cell counts and TCRbeta diversity mostly came from new T cells. Several patients had high TCRbeta diversity at day 60; it came from surviving recipient T cells and thymic progenitors. As was reported, about two months after transplant, alpha-beta T cells came from several hundred expanded graft clones.

During its preparation, the TCRbeta library received unique molecular identifiers. TCRdb reprocessed the PCR reads with MiXCR, giving one entry per CDR3 protein. This sample carries around 72,000 distinct CDR3 sequences, roughly 5% of them seen once, and the ten largest clones take about 19%. V was shortened by 8 bases and J by 1 base, with 17 bases between the two germline ends. The CDR3 covers 15 residues. The V call is TRBV12-3 or TRBV12-4, the J call TRBJ1-2, with D uncertain. This clonotype was obtained from a boy under two years old who had a stem cell transplant for acute myeloid leukemia, so the T cells may come from the graft donor. This specimen consisted of PBMCs, mostly from graft donor cells, obtained 180 days after TCRalphabeta/CD19-depleted stem cell transplant. CDR3 nucleotide sequence: TGTGCCAGCGGGCAAACGGACCTGATTAACTATGGCTACACCTTC. Amino acids: CASGQTDLINYGYTF.